This T cell receptor (beta chain) derives from a study of blood T cell repertoires in COVID-19. Some clones are missing from TCRdb's copy, which holds only in-frame ones; the method was immunoSEQ multiplex PCR. The data contain 150,000 or so clones, 80% to 90% of them singletons. Sequencing input: peripheral blood. This receptor was identified in a woman aged 55-69 years with acute or convalescent COVID-19.

CDR3 region: CASSVGGTGLGNEQFF. CDR3 nucleotide sequence: TGTGCCAGCAGCGTAGGGGGGACAGGGTTGGGAAATGAGCAGTTCTTC. The rearrangement links TRBV9 to TRBJ2-1; 9 positions match TRBD1. CDR3 size: 16 residues. The trim removed 0 bases at V and 7 bases at J, leaving 8 bases unmatched. Germline V gene data show CDR1 as SGDLS and CDR2 as YYNGEE.